This T cell receptor beta chain originates from a study of OX40 agonist ivuxolimab in advanced cancers. The study, taken as a whole, reports: Also showing low normalized T-cell clonal expansion were some of the nonresponders. Expanded clones were, on average, more numerous in CD8+ T cells than in CD4+.

Clones were read by immunoSEQ multiplex PCR, and TCRdb kept only the in-frame ones, dropping some. The data show around 62,000 clones, around 80% seen once. Note on this clone: Its antigen is not known.

Trimming took off 1 base at V and 2 bases at J, with 24 bases between the two ends. In germline, CDR1 is SGHAT, CDR2 FQDESV (reference sequence). The CDR3 runs to 19 residues. The TCR sequence derives from an adult with an advanced solid tumor such as melanoma, head and neck, liver or kidney cancer. Sequencing was performed on CD4+ or CD8+ T cells sorted from blood, taken in a trial of the OX40 agonist ivuxolimab. This chain links TRBV11-1 with TRBJ2-7, with D possibly TRBD1 on 5 matching bases. The CDR3: CASSLGRGGHPLPTYEQYF. DNA of the CDR3: TGTGCCAGCAGCTTAGGAAGGGGCGGCCACCCACTCCCAACCTACGAGCAGTACTTC. The complete variable domain, with remaining parts taken from reference TRBV11-1 and TRBJ2-7, reads EAEVAQSPRYKITEKSQAVAFWCDPISGHATLYWYRQILGQGPELLVQFQDESVVDDSQLPKDRFSAERLKGVDSTLKIQPAELGDSAMYLCASSLGRGGHPLPTYEQYFGPGTRLTVT.